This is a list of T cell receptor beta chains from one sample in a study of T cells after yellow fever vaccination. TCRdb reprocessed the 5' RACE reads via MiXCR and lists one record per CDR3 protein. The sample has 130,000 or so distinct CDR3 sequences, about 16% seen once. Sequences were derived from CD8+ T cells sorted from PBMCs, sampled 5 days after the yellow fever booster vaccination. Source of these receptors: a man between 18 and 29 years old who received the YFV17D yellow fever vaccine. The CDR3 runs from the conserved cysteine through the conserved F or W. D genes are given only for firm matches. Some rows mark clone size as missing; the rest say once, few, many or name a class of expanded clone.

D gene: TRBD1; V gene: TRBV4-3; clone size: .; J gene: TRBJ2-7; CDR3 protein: CASSQEDRGNYEQHF; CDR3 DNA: TGCGCCAGCAGCCAGGAGGACAGGGGGAACTACGAGCAGCACTTC
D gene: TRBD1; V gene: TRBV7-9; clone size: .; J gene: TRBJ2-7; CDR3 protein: CASSSRQGFYEQYF; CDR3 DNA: TGTGCCAGCAGCTCCCGACAGGGGTTCTACGAGCAGTACTTC
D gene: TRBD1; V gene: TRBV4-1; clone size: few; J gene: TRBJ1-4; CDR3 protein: CASSQGRDSNEKLFF; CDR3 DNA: TGCGCCAGCAGCCAAGGAAGGGACAGTAATGAAAAACTGTTTTTT
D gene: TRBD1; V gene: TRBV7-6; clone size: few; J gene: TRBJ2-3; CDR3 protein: CASRAGQGGDTQYF; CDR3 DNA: TGTGCCAGCAGGGCGGGACAGGGAGGAGATACGCAGTATTTT
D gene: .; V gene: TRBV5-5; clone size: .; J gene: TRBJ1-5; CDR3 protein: CASSLVRGSNQPQHF; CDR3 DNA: TGTGCCAGCAGCTTGGTTCGCGGGTCCAATCAGCCCCAGCATTTT
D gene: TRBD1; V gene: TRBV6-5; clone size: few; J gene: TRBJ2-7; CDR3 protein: CASSPSLVTGPHEQYF; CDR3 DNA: TGTGCCAGCAGTCCCTCTCTGGTGACAGGGCCCCACGAGCAGTACTTC
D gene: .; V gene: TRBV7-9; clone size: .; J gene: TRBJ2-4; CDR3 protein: CASTSLGSAKNIQYF; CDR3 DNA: TGTGCCAGCACCTCCCTGGGCTCGGCCAAAAACATTCAGTACTTC
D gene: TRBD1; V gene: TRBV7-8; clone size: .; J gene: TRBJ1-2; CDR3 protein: CASSRDRTRRGYGYTF; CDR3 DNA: TGTGCCAGCAGTCGGGACAGGACCAGACGGGGCTATGGCTACACCTTC
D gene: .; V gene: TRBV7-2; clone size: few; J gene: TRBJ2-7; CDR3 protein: CASSLGPDIYEQYF; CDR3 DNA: TGTGCCAGCAGCTTAGGTCCCGACATCTACGAGCAGTACTTC
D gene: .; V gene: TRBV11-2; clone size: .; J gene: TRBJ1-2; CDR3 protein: CASSLGGVGGYTF; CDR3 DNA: TGTGCCAGCAGCTTAGGGGGGGTCGGTGGCTACACCTTC
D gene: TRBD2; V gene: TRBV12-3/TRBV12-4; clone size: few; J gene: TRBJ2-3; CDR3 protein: CASIPGLAGPRTDTQYF; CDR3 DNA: TGTGCCAGCATACCGGGACTAGCGGGGCCCCGCACAGATACGCAGTATTTT
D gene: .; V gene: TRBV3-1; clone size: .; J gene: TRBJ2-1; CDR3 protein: CASSQDPYFGQFF; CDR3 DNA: TGTGCCAGCAGCCAAGATCCATATTTTGGGCAGTTCTTC
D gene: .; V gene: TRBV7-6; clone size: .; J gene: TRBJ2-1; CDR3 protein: CASSPGASSFNEQFF; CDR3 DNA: TGTGCCAGCAGCCCAGGGGCTAGCTCCTTCAATGAGCAGTTCTTC
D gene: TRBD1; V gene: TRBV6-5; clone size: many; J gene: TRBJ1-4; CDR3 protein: CASRQGNNEKLFF; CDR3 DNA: TGTGCCAGCAGACAGGGGAATAATGAAAAACTGTTTTTT
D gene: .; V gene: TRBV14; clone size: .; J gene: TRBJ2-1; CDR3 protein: CASSQGYSNEQFF; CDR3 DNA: TGTGCCAGCAGCCAAGGTTACAGCAATGAGCAGTTCTTC
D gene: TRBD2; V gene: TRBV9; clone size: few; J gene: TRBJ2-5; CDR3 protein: CASSVTSGVGETQYF; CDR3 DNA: TGTGCCAGCAGCGTTACTAGCGGGGTGGGGGAGACCCAGTACTTC
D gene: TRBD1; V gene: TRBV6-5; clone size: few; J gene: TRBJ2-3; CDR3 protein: CASRGSGGPLASEDTQYF; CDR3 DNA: TGTGCCAGCAGGGGTTCAGGGGGACCCCTCGCCTCGGAAGATACGCAGTATTTT
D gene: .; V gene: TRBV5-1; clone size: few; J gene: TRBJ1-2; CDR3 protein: CASSLERVYGYTF; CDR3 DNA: TGCGCCAGCAGCTTGGAAAGGGTCTATGGCTACACCTTC
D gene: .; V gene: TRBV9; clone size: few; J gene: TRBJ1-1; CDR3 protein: CASSVVEGGNTEAFF; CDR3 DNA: TGTGCCAGCAGCGTAGTGGAGGGTGGAAACACTGAAGCTTTCTTT
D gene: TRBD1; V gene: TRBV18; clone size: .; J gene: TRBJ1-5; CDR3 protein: CASSPDGTGWPQHF; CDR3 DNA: TGTGCCAGCTCACCGGACGGGACAGGGTGGCCCCAGCATTTT
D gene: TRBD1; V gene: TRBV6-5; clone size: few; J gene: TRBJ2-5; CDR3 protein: CASQPSGTGVVETQYF; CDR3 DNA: TGTGCCAGCCAACCCAGTGGGACAGGGGTGGTAGAGACCCAGTACTTC
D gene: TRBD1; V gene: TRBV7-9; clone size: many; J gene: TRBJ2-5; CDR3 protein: CASSGDRGIGETQYF; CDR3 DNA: TGTGCCAGCAGCGGAGACAGGGGGATAGGAGAGACCCAGTACTTC
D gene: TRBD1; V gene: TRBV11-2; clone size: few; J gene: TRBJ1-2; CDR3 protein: CASSTRDRGGRDGYTF; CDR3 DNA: TGTGCCAGCAGCACCCGGGACAGGGGGGGTCGGGATGGCTACACCTTC
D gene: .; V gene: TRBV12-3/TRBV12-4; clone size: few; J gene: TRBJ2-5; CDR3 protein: CASSYRTGQETQYF; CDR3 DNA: TGTGCCAGCAGTTATCGCACGGGGCAAGAGACCCAGTACTTC
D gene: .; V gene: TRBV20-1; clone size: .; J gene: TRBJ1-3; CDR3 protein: CSARPFATGNTIYF; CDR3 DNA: TGCAGTGCTAGGCCCTTCGCCACTGGAAACACCATATATTTT
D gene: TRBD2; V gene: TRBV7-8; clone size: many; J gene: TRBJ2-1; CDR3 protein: CASSETLAGGLYNEQFF; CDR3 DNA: TGTGCCAGCAGCGAAACATTAGCGGGGGGACTTTACAATGAGCAGTTCTTC
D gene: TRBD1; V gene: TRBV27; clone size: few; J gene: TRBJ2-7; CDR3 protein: CASSSSRTGSLEQYF; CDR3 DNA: TGTGCCAGCAGTTCCTCTCGGACAGGGAGTCTGGAGCAGTACTTC
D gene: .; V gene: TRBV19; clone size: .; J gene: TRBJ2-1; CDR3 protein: CASRGLEYNEQFF; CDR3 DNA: TGTGCCAGCCGGGGCCTGGAGTACAATGAGCAGTTCTTC
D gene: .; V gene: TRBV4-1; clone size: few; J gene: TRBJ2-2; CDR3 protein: CASSRLLVAGELFF; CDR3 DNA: TGCGCCAGCAGCCGTCTATTGGTGGCCGGGGAGCTGTTTTTT
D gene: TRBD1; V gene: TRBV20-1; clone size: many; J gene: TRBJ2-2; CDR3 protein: CSADRVDTGELFF; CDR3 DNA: TGCAGTGCTGACAGGGTAGACACCGGGGAGCTGTTTTTT
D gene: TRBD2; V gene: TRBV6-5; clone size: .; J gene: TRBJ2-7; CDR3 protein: CASSWAGENEQYF; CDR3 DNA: TGTGCCAGCAGTTGGGCGGGGGAAAACGAGCAGTACTTC
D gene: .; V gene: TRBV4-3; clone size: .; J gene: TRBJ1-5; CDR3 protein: CASSQGRSDQPQHF; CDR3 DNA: TGCGCCAGCAGCCAAGGAAGGTCAGATCAGCCCCAGCATTTT
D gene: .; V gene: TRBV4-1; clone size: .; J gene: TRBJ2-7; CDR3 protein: CASRIQHRTDSPGDEQYF; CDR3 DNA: TGCGCCAGTCGCATCCAACATAGGACGGACAGCCCGGGGGACGAGCAGTACTTC
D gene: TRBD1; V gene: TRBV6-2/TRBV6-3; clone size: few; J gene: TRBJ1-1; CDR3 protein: CASTNRQGLNTEAFF; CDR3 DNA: TGTGCCAGCACAAATCGACAGGGTCTGAACACTGAAGCTTTCTTT
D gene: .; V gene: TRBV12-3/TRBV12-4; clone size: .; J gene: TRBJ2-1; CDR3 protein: CASTVGTPYNEQFF; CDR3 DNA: TGTGCCAGCACGGTAGGGACACCCTACAATGAGCAGTTCTTC
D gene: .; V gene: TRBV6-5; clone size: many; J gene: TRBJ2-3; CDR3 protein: CASSYRLAVTDTQYF; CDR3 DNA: TGTGCCAGCAGTTACAGGTTAGCTGTCACAGATACGCAGTATTTT
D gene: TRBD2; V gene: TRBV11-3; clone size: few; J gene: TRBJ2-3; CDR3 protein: CASRGGASDTQYF; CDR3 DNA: TGTGCCAGCCGCGGGGGTGCTTCAGATACGCAGTATTTT
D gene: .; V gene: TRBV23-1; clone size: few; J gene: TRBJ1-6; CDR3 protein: CASSLGRDSPLHF; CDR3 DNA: TGCGCCAGCAGTCTTGGGCGGGATTCACCCCTCCACTTT